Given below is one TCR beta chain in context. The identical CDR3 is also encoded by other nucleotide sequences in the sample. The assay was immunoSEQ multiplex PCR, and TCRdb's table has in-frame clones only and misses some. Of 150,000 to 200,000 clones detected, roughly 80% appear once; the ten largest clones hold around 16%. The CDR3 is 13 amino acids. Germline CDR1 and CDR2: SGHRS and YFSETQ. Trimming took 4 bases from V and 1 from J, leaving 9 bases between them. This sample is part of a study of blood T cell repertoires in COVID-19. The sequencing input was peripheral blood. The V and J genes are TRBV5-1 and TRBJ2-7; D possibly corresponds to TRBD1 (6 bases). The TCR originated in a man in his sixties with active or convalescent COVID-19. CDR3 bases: TGCGCCAGCAGCCGGGACAATTCCTACGAGCAGTACTTC. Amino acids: CASSRDNSYEQYF.